This TCR beta chain was sequenced during a study of T-cell reconstitution after alpha-beta-depleted transplantation in children. The CDR3 extends over 16 amino acids. J lost 4 bases, V lost 6 bases, and 11 bases had no gene match. Germline CDR1 reads SNHLY; CDR2 reads FYNNEI. There are a few counts of this clonotype. Its antigen remains unidentified. Preparing the TCRbeta library involved the use of unique molecular identifiers. TCRdb re-derived calls from the PCR reads in MiXCR, one entry per CDR3 protein. The sample includes 700,000 to 950,000 distinct CDR3 sequences, roughly 15% of them seen just once. Overall study findings and caveats: Several patients had high TCRbeta diversity at day 60; it came from surviving recipient T cells and thymic progenitors.

The chain combines TRBV2 with TRBJ2-2; 7 bases match TRBD1. The sample here was PBMCs, mostly from graft donor cells, taken 360 days after TCRalphabeta/CD19-depleted stem cell transplant. The TCR originated in a male patient between 5 and 17 years old who had a stem cell transplant for acute lymphoblastic leukemia, so the T cells may come from the graft donor. The CDR3 loop reads CASSETGEWGTGELFF. For the CDR3, the DNA is TGTGCCAGCAGCGAAACAGGGGAATGGGGCACCGGGGAGCTGTTTTTT.